This T cell receptor beta chain was observed in a study of cytomegalovirus exposure and HLA in healthy donors. Study findings and constraints: Productive rates of about 87% or about 30% were seen for most TCR beta V segments in an earlier analysis. A classifier reportedly called cytomegalovirus status with high sensitivity and specificity.

Comments on this clone: Antigen: not known. One end of the junction fails to match germline, which may point to a read error.

Germline lookup yields CDR1 KGHSH and CDR2 LQKENI. CDR3 size: 15 residues. The PCR contained 60 Vbeta and 13 Jbeta primers. Here immunoSEQ multiplex PCR was the method, and the copy in TCRdb shows in-frame clones only, minus some. Among fewer than 200,000 clones listed, about 70% were seen once. This TCR was recovered from a woman between 40 and 55 years old in good health and CMV-seropositive. This chain connects TRBV18 to TRBJ1-5; 7 bases fit TRBD1. Sequencing was done on a sample of PBMCs. The CDR3 nucleotides are TGTGCCAGCTCACCCCCGGGAGGGGGCGATCAGCCCCAGAATTTT. This codes for CASSPPGGGDQPQNF. Full variable domain (missing parts from reference TRBV18 and TRBJ1-5): NAGVMQNPRHLVRRRGQEARLRCSPMKGHSHVYWYRQLPEEGLKFMVYLQKENIIDESGMPKERFSAEFPKEGPSILRIQQVVRGDSAAYFCASSPPGGGDQPQNFGDGTRLSIL.